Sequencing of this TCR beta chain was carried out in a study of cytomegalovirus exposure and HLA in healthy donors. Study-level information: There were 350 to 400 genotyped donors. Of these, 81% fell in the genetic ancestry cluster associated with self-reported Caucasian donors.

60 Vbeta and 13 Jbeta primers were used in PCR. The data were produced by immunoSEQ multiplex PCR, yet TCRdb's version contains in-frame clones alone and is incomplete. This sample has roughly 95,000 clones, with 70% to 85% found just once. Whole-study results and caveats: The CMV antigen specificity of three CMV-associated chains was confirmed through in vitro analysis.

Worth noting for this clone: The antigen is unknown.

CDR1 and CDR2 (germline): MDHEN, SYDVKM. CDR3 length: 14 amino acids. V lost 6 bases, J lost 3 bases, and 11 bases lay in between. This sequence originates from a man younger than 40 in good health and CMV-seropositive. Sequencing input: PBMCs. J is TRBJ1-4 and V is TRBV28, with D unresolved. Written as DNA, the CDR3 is TGTGCCAGCAGCGAGGGAGGCGCTAATGAAAAACTGTTTTTT. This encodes CASSEGGANEKLFF.